This entry lists 7 T cell receptor beta chains sequenced from one sample in a study of T cell responses to AZD1222 COVID-19 vaccine. Sequenced by immunoSEQ multiplex PCR; TCRdb stores in-frame clones only, minus some. This table holds 75,000 to 100,000 clones, roughly 90% found once. Sequencing was performed on peripheral blood, taken on day 0 of AZD1222 vaccination. Receptors originate from an adult in good health.

This chain uses TRBV28 with TRBJ2-1, with D perhaps TRBD1 (8 bases). The CDR3 is 16 amino acids. The V gene lost 6 bases and the J gene lost 0 bases, with 15 bases spanning the gap. CDR1 is MDHEN, CDR2 SYDVKM, per germline. CDR3 nucleotide sequence: TGTGCCAGCAGGGGTACAGGGGGGGACTCCTACAATGAGCAGTTCTTC. This codes for CASRGTGGDSYNEQFF.

This sequence joins TRBV12-3 or TRBV12-4 and TRBJ1-1; D is uncertain. V lost 6 bases and J 1 base, leaving 9 bases between the germline ends. The CDR3 contains 13 residues. Here the CDR3 DNA reads TGTGCCAGCAGCCTACAGCAGAACACTGAAGCTTTCTTT. Translating it yields CASSLQQNTEAFF.

V usage is TRBV14 and J usage is TRBJ1-1; possible D gene TRBD1, 6 bases. V was trimmed by 4 bases and J by 5 bases, leaving 11 bases between them. This CDR3 has 13 residues. The germline V gene encodes CDR1 SGHDN and CDR2 FVKESK. Written as DNA, the CDR3 is TGTGCCAGCAGCCTCGGACAGATAACTGAAGCTTTCTTT. Its protein is CASSLGQITEAFF.

The V gene is TRBV11-3, the J gene TRBJ2-7; 8 positions match TRBD2. Germline V lookup: CDR1 SGHNT, CDR2 YENEEA. The CDR3 sequence is 13 residues long. J lost 6 bases, V lost 8 bases, and 9 bases had no gene match. CDR3 DNA: TGTGCCAGCGGGCAGAGCGGGAGTAGCGAGCAGTACTTC. Encoded protein: CASGQSGSSEQYF. Variable domain in full (rest from reference TRBV11-3 and TRBJ2-7): EAGVVQSPRYKIIEKKQPVAFWCNPISGHNTLYWYLQNLGQGPELLIRYENEEAVDDSQLPKDRFSAERLKGVDSTLKIQPAELGDSAVYLCASGQSGSSEQYFGPGTRLTVT.

The table lists this clone with a count of one. The rearrangement joins TRBV19 to TRBJ2-1; 7 bases line up with TRBD2. V was pared by 4 bases and J by 8 bases, with 8 bases of the junction left unmatched. In germline, CDR1 is LNHDA, CDR2 SQIVND (reference sequence). CDR3 length equals 14 residues. The CDR3 protein is CASSTRTSSHEQFF. The CDR3 coding sequence is TGTGCCAGTAGTACAAGGACTAGTAGTCATGAGCAGTTCTTC.

The chain is built from TRBV9 and TRBJ1-3, with a weak D call TRBD1 (5 bases). The CDR3 covers 14 residues. Germline CDR1 SGDLS, CDR2 YYNGEE. V was trimmed by 4 bases and J by 3 bases, leaving 11 bases between them. CDR3 residues: CASSPRTLGNTIYF. The DNA of the CDR3 is TGTGCCAGCAGCCCCAGGACACTTGGAAACACCATATATTTT.

The chain uses TRBV12-3 or TRBV12-4 and TRBJ1-1; D unclear. Trimming left V 6 bases short and J 1 base short, with 6 bases between. There are 12 residues in the CDR3. CDR3 DNA: TGTGCCAGCAGGCTGAGGAACACTGAAGCTTTCTTT. Translated, it gives CASRLRNTEAFF.